The rows below give T cell receptor beta chains drawn from one sample of a study of Tregs in tolerant kidney transplant recipients. Using immunoSEQ multiplex PCR, the repertoire was profiled, and TCRdb retains in-frame clones only, with some absent. The table lists roughly 99,000 clones, 90% to 95% of them singletons. The specimen comprised CD4+ T cells from blood, sampled before the transplant. These receptors all stem from a human donor who received a combined kidney and bone marrow transplant. Both conserved end residues are part of each CDR3. The order of the fields is D gene, CDR3 length, V gene, J gene, clone size, CDR3 protein, CDR3 DNA. The D gene is left open where the match is weak. Clone size is shown for a subset of rows, as once, few, many or a class of expanded clone.

D gene: TRBD1; CDR3 length: 15; V gene: TRBV28; J gene: TRBJ1-5; clone size: few; CDR3 protein: CASSFPRDRGEPQHF; CDR3 DNA: TGTGCCAGCAGCTTCCCGAGGGACAGGGGAGAGCCCCAGCATTTT
D gene: TRBD1; CDR3 length: 14; V gene: TRBV7-6; J gene: TRBJ2-5; clone size: .; CDR3 protein: CASSRADRGETQYF; CDR3 DNA: TGTGCCAGCAGCCGGGCGGACAGGGGCGAGACCCAGTACTTC
D gene: TRBD1; CDR3 length: 15; V gene: TRBV9; J gene: TRBJ1-1; clone size: .; CDR3 protein: CASSVALQGSTEAFF; CDR3 DNA: TGTGCCAGCAGCGTAGCTTTACAGGGGAGCACTGAAGCTTTCTTT
D gene: .; CDR3 length: 16; V gene: TRBV5-6; J gene: TRBJ2-7; clone size: .; CDR3 protein: CASSLPLTRGSYEQYF; CDR3 DNA: TGTGCCAGCAGCTTGCCATTGACTAGAGGATCCTACGAGCAGTACTTC
D gene: .; CDR3 length: 14; V gene: TRBV2; J gene: TRBJ1-2; clone size: .; CDR3 protein: CASSFRTAHYGYTF; CDR3 DNA: TGTGCCAGCAGTTTTCGGACAGCACACTATGGCTACACCTTC
D gene: TRBD2; CDR3 length: 15; V gene: TRBV11-2; J gene: TRBJ2-5; clone size: .; CDR3 protein: CASSPRLAGLETQYF; CDR3 DNA: TGTGCCAGCAGCCCCCGGCTAGCGGGGTTAGAGACCCAGTACTTC
D gene: .; CDR3 length: 14; V gene: TRBV5-1; J gene: TRBJ2-7; clone size: .; CDR3 protein: CASSFPTDSLEQYF; CDR3 DNA: TGCGCCAGCAGTTTCCCGACGGACTCCTTGGAGCAGTACTTC
D gene: .; CDR3 length: 15; V gene: TRBV5-4; J gene: TRBJ1-3; clone size: once; CDR3 protein: CASSPVPDSGNTIYF; CDR3 DNA: TGTGCCAGCAGCCCGGTCCCAGACTCGGGAAACACCATATATTTT
D gene: .; CDR3 length: 14; V gene: TRBV30; J gene: TRBJ1-1; clone size: .; CDR3 protein: CAWSVQQGNTEAFF; CDR3 DNA: TGTGCCTGGAGTGTACAACAGGGTAACACTGAAGCTTTCTTT
D gene: TRBD2; CDR3 length: 16; V gene: TRBV27; J gene: TRBJ2-2; clone size: .; CDR3 protein: CASSYNVAGGVGELFF; CDR3 DNA: TGTGCCAGCAGTTACAATGTAGCGGGAGGGGTCGGGGAGCTGTTTTTT
D gene: .; CDR3 length: 17; V gene: TRBV5-1; J gene: TRBJ2-1; clone size: once; CDR3 protein: CASSLAGHLFYYNEQFF; CDR3 DNA: TGCGCCAGCAGCTTGGCCGGACACCTCTTTTACTACAATGAGCAGTTCTTC
D gene: TRBD2; CDR3 length: 19; V gene: TRBV7-2; J gene: TRBJ2-5; clone size: .; CDR3 protein: CASSLWTSGSSRFWETQYF; CDR3 DNA: TGTGCCAGCAGCTTATGGACTAGCGGGAGCAGTAGATTCTGGGAGACCCAGTACTTC
D gene: .; CDR3 length: 15; V gene: TRBV5-1; J gene: TRBJ2-3; clone size: .; CDR3 protein: CASKRMEGTTDTQYF; CDR3 DNA: TGCGCCAGCAAAAGAATGGAGGGGACCACAGATACGCAGTATTTT
D gene: TRBD1; CDR3 length: 16; V gene: TRBV27; J gene: TRBJ1-4; clone size: once; CDR3 protein: CASKRTGGGYNEKLFF; CDR3 DNA: TGTGCCAGCAAACGGACAGGGGGCGGATATAATGAAAAACTGTTTTTT
D gene: TRBD2; CDR3 length: 14; V gene: TRBV5-1; J gene: TRBJ2-1; clone size: .; CDR3 protein: CASSISGAYNEQFF; CDR3 DNA: TGCGCCAGCAGCATAAGCGGGGCGTACAATGAGCAGTTCTTC
D gene: .; CDR3 length: 13; V gene: TRBV19; J gene: TRBJ2-1; clone size: .; CDR3 protein: CASNSGSYNEQFF; CDR3 DNA: TGTGCCAGTAATAGCGGCTCCTACAATGAGCAGTTCTTC
D gene: .; CDR3 length: 13; V gene: TRBV6-6; J gene: TRBJ2-2; clone size: .; CDR3 protein: CASEEGNTGELFF; CDR3 DNA: TGTGCCTCGGAGGAGGGGAACACCGGGGAGCTGTTTTTT
D gene: .; CDR3 length: 14; V gene: TRBV5-1; J gene: TRBJ2-2; clone size: .; CDR3 protein: CASSLGVFPGELFF; CDR3 DNA: TGCGCCAGCAGCTTGGGAGTGTTCCCCGGGGAGCTGTTTTTT
D gene: TRBD1; CDR3 length: 14; V gene: TRBV30; J gene: TRBJ2-7; clone size: .; CDR3 protein: CAWSVGGGPYEQYF; CDR3 DNA: TGTGCCTGGAGTGTAGGGGGCGGCCCCTACGAGCAGTACTTC
D gene: .; CDR3 length: 15; V gene: TRBV4-3; J gene: TRBJ1-2; clone size: .; CDR3 protein: CASSQTIVKRYGYTF; CDR3 DNA: TGCGCCAGCAGCCAAACAATAGTGAAGCGCTATGGCTACACCTTC
D gene: .; CDR3 length: 14; V gene: TRBV18; J gene: TRBJ1-1; clone size: .; CDR3 protein: CASSQPPLNTEAFF; CDR3 DNA: TGTGCCAGCTCACAGCCCCCACTGAACACTGAAGCTTTCTTT
D gene: TRBD2; CDR3 length: 18; V gene: TRBV19; J gene: TRBJ2-1; clone size: .; CDR3 protein: CASRGEGAGGESYNEQFF; CDR3 DNA: TGTGCCAGTCGAGGCGAAGGAGCGGGAGGGGAATCCTACAATGAGCAGTTCTTC
D gene: .; CDR3 length: 16; V gene: TRBV18; J gene: TRBJ1-5; clone size: .; CDR3 protein: CASSRDRTGSNQPQHF; CDR3 DNA: TGTGCCAGCTCACGCGACAGGACGGGGAGCAATCAGCCCCAGCATTTT
D gene: .; CDR3 length: 17; V gene: TRBV15; J gene: TRBJ2-6; clone size: .; CDR3 protein: CATSSGRALAGANVLTF; CDR3 DNA: TGTGCCACCAGCAGTGGCAGGGCACTGGCAGGGGCCAACGTCCTGACTTTC
D gene: TRBD1; CDR3 length: 13; V gene: TRBV5-5; J gene: TRBJ2-7; clone size: once; CDR3 protein: CASSSTGLDEQYF; CDR3 DNA: TGTGCCAGCAGCTCGACAGGGCTGGACGAGCAGTACTTC
D gene: .; CDR3 length: 15; V gene: TRBV5-6; J gene: TRBJ2-7; clone size: once; CDR3 protein: CASSPTGLYTYEQYF; CDR3 DNA: TGTGCCAGCAGCCCCACGGGACTTTATACCTACGAGCAGTACTTC
D gene: .; CDR3 length: 14; V gene: TRBV19; J gene: TRBJ2-5; clone size: once; CDR3 protein: CASSFRAEPGAQYF; CDR3 DNA: TGTGCCAGTAGTTTCCGGGCCGAGCCCGGGGCCCAGTACTTC